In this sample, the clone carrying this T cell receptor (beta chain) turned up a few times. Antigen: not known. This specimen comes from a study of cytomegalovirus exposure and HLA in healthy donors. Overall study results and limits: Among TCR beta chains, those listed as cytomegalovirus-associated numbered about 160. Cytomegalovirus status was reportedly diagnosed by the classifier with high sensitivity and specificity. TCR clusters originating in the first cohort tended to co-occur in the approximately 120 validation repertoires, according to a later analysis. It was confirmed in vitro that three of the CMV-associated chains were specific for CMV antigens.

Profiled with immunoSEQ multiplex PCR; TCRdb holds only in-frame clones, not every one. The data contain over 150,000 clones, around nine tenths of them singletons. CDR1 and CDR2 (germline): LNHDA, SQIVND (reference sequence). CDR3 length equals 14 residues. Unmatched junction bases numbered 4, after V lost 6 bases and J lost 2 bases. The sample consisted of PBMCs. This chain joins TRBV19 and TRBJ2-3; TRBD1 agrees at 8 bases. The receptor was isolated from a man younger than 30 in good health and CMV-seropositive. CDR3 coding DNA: TGTGCCAGTAGGAGGACAGGGACCACAGATACGCAGTATTTT. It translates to CASRRTGTTDTQYF.